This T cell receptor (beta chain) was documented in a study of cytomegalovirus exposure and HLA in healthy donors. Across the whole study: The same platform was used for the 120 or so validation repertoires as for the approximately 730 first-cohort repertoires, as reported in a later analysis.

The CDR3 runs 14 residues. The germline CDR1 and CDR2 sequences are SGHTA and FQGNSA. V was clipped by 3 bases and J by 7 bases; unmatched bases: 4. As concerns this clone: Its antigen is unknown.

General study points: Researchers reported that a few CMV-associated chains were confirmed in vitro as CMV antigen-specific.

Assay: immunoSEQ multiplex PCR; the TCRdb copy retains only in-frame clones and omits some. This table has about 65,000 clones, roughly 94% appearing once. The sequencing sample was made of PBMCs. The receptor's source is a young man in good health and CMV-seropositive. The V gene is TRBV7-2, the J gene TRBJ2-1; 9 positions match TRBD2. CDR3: CASSFSGGHNEQFF. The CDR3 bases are TGTGCCAGCAGCTTTAGCGGGGGCCATAATGAGCAGTTCTTC.